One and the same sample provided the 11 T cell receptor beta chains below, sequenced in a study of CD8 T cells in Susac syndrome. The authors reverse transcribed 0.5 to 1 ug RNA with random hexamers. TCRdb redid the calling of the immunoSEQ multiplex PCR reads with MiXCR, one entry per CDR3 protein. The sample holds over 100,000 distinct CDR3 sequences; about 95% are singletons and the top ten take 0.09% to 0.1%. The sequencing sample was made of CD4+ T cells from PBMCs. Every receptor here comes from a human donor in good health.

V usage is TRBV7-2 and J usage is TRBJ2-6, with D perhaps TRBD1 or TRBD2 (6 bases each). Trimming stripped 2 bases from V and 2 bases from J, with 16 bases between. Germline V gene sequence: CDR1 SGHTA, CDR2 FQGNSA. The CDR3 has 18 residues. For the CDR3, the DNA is TGTGCCAGCAGCTTATCTCTCCGGGGGCCACCTGGGGCCAACGTCCTGACTTTC. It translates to CASSLSLRGPPGANVLTF.

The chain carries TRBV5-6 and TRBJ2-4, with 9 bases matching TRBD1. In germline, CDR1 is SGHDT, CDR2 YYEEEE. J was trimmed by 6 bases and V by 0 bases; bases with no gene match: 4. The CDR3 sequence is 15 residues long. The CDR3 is CASSLGGQGRNIQYF. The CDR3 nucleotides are TGTGCCAGCAGCTTGGGCGGACAGGGGAGAAACATTCAGTACTTC.

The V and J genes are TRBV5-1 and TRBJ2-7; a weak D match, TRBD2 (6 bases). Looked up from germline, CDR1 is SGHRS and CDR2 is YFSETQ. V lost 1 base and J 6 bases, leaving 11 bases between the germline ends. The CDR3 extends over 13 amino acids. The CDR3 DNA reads TGCGCCAGCAGCTTGCGTGCCGGGGGCGAGCAGTACTTC. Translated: CASSLRAGGEQYF.

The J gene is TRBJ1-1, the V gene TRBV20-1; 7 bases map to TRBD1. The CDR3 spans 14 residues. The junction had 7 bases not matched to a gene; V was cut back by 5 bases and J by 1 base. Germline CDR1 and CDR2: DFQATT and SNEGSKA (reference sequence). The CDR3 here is CSAPRQGKNTEAFF. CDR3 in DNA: TGCAGTGCTCCTAGACAGGGAAAGAACACTGAAGCTTTCTTT.

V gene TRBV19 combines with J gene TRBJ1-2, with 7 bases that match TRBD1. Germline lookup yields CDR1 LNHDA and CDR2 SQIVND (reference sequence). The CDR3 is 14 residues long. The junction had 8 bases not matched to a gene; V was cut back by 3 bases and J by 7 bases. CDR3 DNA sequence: TGTGCCAGTAGTATTGACAGGGTGGTAGGTGGCTACACCTTC. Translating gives CASSIDRVVGGYTF.

The CDR3 DNA is TGCAGTGCTGCTCATCAGGGGATCTCTGAAGCTTTCTTT. Amino acid sequence: CSAAHQGISEAFF. V and J are TRBV20-1 and TRBJ1-1; TRBD1 might be the D (6 bases). Germline V lookup: CDR1 DFQATT, CDR2 SNEGSKA (reference sequence). This CDR3 has 13 amino acids. V was cut by 5 bases and J by 6 bases, with 16 bases left in between.

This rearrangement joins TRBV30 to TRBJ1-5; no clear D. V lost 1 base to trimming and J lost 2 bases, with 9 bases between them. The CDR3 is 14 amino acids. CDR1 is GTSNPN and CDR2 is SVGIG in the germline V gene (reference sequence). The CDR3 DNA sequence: TGTGCCTGGAGTGAGACGTGGGGCAATCAGCCCCAGCATTTT. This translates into CAWSETWGNQPQHF.

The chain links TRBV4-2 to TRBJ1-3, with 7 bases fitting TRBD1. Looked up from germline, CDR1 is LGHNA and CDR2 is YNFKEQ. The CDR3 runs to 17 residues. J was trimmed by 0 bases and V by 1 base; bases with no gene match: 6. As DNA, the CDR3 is TGTGCCAGCAGCCAAGCGCCGACAGGGAGCTCTGGAAACACCATATATTTT. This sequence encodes CASSQAPTGSSGNTIYF.

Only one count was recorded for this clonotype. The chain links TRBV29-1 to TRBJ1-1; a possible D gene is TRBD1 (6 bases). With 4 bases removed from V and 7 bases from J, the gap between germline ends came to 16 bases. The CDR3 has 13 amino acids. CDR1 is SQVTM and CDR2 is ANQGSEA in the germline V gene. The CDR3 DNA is TGCAGCGTTGTACAACAGGGAGCCGTTGAAGCTTTCTTT. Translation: CSVVQQGAVEAFF.

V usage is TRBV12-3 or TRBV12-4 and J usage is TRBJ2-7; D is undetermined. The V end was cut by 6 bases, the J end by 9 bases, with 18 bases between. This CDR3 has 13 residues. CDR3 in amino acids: CASSLLAEHGQYF. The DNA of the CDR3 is TGTGCCAGCAGCCTTCTGGCCGAACATGGGCAGTACTTC.

Written as DNA, the CDR3 is TGTGCCAGCAGCGTGGACGGGCGACCCTACGAGCAGTACTTC. Translation: CASSVDGRPYEQYF. The rearrangement links TRBV9 to TRBJ2-7; D is uncertain. This CDR3 is 14 amino acids long. Looked up from germline, CDR1 is SGDLS and CDR2 is YYNGEE. V lost 2 bases and J 2 bases, leaving 11 bases between the germline ends.